The rows below give T cell receptor beta chains drawn from one sample of a study of synovial regulatory T cells in juvenile arthritis. Data came from immunoSEQ multiplex PCR; TCRdb stores just in-frame clones and leaves some out. The sample has 8,000 to 10,000 clones. The material sequenced was Treg cells from blood. The receptors stem from a donor aged 2-29 years with juvenile idiopathic arthritis. The CDR3 runs from the conserved cysteine through the conserved F or W. The order of the fields is V gene, J gene, clone size, CDR3 protein. Expanded clones are given a class, and other clones once, few, many or no size at all.

V: TRBV28
J: TRBJ2-3
size: NA
CDR3: CASSLGLGGRGTQYF

V: TRBV2
J: TRBJ2-7
size: NA
CDR3: CASSGALGSYEQYF

V: TRBV4-3
J: TRBJ2-1
size: NA
CDR3: CASSQDFRRGGNEQFF

V: TRBV5-1
J: TRBJ2-1
size: NA
CDR3: CASATGGSYNEQFF

V: TRBV5-1
J: TRBJ1-1
size: NA
CDR3: CASSWAGEAFF

V: TRBV10-2
J: TRBJ1-5
size: NA
CDR3: CASSRQGLLYQPQHF

V: TRBV4-2
J: TRBJ2-1
size: NA
CDR3: CASSHETSAGQNEQFF

V: TRBV18
J: TRBJ1-2
size: NA
CDR3: CASSDPDRGLDGYTF

V: TRBV28
J: TRBJ1-5
size: NA
CDR3: CASSSTGGRNQPQHF

V: TRBV18
J: TRBJ2-6
size: medium-sized
CDR3: CASSQSPGANVLTF

V: TRBV18
J: TRBJ1-6
size: NA
CDR3: CASSKGASSPLHF

V: TRBV6-6
J: TRBJ1-2
size: NA
CDR3: CASNSGFPPGYTF

V: TRBV19
J: TRBJ2-1
size: NA
CDR3: CASSIQSSYNEQFF

V: TRBV6-1
J: TRBJ1-1
size: NA
CDR3: CASRATGSTEAFF

V: TRBV7-9
J: TRBJ1-3
size: NA
CDR3: CASSSLASGNTIYF

V: TRBV10-3
J: TRBJ1-4
size: NA
CDR3: CAIRASGYGEKLFF

V: TRBV18
J: TRBJ1-5
size: NA
CDR3: CASSPAGATNQPQHF

V: TRBV6-5
J: TRBJ2-2
size: medium-sized
CDR3: CASKSPYTGELFF

V: TRBV6-6
J: TRBJ2-2
size: NA
CDR3: CASSRRTGRNTGELFF

V: TRBV27
J: TRBJ2-7
size: NA
CDR3: CASSALGQGAREQYF

V: TRBV5-1
J: TRBJ1-1
size: NA
CDR3: CASSLDGLNTEAFF

V: TRBV18
J: TRBJ1-3
size: NA
CDR3: CASSPLMDGGNTIYF

V: TRBV6-6
J: TRBJ1-5
size: NA
CDR3: CASSYGEPNQPQHF

V: TRBV2
J: TRBJ2-3
size: NA
CDR3: CASILGEWTDTQYF

V: TRBV10-3
J: TRBJ2-2
size: NA
CDR3: CAISEGLPLATGELFF

V: TRBV6-4
J: TRBJ2-2
size: NA
CDR3: CASRPGLAGNTGELFF

V: TRBV18
J: TRBJ1-6
size: NA
CDR3: CASSPSRDKNSPLHF

V: TRBV19
J: TRBJ1-1
size: NA
CDR3: CASSLTVTEAFF

V: TRBV6-5
J: TRBJ1-5
size: NA
CDR3: CASRPPGGGNQPQHF

V: TRBV4-1
J: TRBJ2-7
size: NA
CDR3: CASSQPDRGISYEQYF

V: TRBV27
J: TRBJ2-1
size: NA
CDR3: CASRRASGRDNEQFF

V: TRBV5-1
J: TRBJ2-1
size: NA
CDR3: CASSLDGIYLTEQFF

V: TRBV7-2
J: TRBJ1-4
size: NA
CDR3: CASSLAGLWNEKLFF